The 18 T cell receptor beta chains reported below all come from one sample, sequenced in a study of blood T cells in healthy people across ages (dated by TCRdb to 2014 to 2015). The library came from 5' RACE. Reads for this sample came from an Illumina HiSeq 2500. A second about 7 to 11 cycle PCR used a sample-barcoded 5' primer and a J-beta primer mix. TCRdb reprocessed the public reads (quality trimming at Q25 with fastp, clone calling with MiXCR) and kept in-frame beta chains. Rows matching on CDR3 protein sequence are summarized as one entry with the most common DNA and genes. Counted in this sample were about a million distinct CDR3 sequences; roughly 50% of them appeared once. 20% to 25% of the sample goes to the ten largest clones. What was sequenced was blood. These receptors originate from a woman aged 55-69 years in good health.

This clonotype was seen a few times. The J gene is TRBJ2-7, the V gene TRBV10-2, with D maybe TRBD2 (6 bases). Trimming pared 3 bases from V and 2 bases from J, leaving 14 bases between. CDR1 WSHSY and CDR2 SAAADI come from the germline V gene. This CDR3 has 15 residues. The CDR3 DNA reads TGCGCCAGCAGTGACGCCGGGACGGGAGCCTACGAGCAGTACTTC. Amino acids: CASSDAGTGAYEQYF.

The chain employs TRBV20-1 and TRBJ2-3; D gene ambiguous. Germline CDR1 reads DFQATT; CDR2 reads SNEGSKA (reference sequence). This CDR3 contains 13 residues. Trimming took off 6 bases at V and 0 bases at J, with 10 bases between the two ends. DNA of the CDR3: TGCAGTGCCCTCCCGGACAGCACAGATACGCAGTATTTT. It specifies CSALPDSTDTQYF.

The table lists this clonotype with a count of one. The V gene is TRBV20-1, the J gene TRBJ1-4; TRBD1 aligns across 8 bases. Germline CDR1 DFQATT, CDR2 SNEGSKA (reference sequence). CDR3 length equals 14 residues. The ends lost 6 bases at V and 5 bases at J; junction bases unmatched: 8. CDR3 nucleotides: TGCAGTGCCGGCCGGGACAGGTCAAATGAAAAACTGTTTTTT. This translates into CSAGRDRSNEKLFF.

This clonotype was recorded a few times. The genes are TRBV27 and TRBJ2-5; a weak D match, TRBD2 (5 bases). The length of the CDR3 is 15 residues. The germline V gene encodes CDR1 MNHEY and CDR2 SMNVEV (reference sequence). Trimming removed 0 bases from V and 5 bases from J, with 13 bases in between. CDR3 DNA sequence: TGTGCCAGCAGTTTATCGCAGACCCGCGGGGAGACCCAGTACTTC. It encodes CASSLSQTRGETQYF.

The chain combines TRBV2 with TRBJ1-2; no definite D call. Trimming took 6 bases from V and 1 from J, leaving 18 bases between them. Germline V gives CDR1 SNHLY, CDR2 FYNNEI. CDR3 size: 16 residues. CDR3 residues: CASSDNLRRINYGYTF. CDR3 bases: TGTGCCAGCAGCGACAACTTAAGACGGATTAACTATGGCTACACCTTC.

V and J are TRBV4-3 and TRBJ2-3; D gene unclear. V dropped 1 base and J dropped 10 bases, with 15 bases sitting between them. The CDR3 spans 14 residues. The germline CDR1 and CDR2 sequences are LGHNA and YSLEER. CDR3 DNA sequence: TGCGCCAGCAGCCAAGGATTCGCCGCCGCGGCGCAGTATTTT. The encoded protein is CASSQGFAAAAQYF.

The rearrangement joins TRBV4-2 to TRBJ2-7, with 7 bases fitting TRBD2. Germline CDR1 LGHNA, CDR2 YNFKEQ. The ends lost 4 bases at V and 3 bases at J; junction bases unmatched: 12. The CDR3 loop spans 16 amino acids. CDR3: CASSPQQGTTYYEQYF. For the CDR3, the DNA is TGTGCCAGCAGCCCCCAACAAGGGACTACCTACTACGAGCAGTACTTC.

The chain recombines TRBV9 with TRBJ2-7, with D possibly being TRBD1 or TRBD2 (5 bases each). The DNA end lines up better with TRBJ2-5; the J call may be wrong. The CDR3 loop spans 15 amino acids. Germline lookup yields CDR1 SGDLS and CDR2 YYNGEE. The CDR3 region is CASSRDEGDEETQYF. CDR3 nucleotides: TGTGCCAGCAGCAGGGACGAAGGGGATGAGGAGACCCAGTACTTC.

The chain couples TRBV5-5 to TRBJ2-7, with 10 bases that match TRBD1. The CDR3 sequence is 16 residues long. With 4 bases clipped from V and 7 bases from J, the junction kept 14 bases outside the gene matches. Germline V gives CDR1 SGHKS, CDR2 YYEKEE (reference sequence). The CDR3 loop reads CASSITGTGAYNEQYF. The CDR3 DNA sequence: TGTGCCAGCAGCATAACCGGGACAGGGGCTTACAATGAGCAGTACTTC.

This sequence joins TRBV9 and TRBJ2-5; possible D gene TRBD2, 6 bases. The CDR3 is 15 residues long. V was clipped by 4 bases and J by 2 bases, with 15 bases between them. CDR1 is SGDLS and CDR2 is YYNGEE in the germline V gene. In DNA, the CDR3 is TGTGCCAGCAGCAGTAACTGGGGGGATCAAGAGACCCAGTACTTC. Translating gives CASSSNWGDQETQYF.

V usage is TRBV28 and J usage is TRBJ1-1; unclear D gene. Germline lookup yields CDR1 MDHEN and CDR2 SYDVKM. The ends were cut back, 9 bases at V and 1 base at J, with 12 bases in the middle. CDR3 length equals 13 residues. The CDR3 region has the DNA TGTGCCAGTGCACGGGAGAGGAACACTGAAGCTTTCTTT. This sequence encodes CASARERNTEAFF. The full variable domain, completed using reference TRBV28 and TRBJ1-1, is DVKVTQSSRYLVKRTGEKVFLECVQDMDHENMFWYRQDPGLGLRLIYFSYDVKMKEKGDIPEGYSVSREKKERFSLILESASTNQTSMYLCASARERNTEAFFGQGTRLTVV.

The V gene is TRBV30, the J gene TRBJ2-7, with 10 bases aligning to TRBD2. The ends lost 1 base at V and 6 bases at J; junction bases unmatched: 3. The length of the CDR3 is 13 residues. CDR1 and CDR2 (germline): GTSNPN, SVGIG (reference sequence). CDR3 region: CAWSGGTSAEQYF. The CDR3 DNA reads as TGTGCCTGGAGTGGCGGGACTAGCGCCGAGCAGTACTTC.

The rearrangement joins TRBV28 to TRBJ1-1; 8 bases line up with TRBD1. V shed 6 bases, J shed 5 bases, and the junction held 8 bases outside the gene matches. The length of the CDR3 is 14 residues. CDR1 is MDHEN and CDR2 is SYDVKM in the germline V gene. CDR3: CASRPQGAGTEAFF. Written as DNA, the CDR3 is TGTGCCAGCAGACCTCAGGGGGCCGGTACTGAAGCTTTCTTT.

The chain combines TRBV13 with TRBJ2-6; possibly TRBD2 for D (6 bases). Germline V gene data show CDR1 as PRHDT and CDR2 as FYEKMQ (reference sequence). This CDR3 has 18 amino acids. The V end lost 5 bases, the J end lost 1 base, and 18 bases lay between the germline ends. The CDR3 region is CASSQGAGRLSGANVLTF. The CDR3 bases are TGTGCCAGCAGCCAAGGGGCAGGGAGGCTTTCTGGGGCCAACGTCCTGACTTTC. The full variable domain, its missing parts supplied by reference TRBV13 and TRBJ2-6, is AAGVIQSPRHLIKEKRETATLKCYPIPRHDTVYWYQQGPGQDPQFLISFYEKMQSDKGSIPDRFSAQQFSDYHSELNMSSLELGDSALYFCASSQGAGRLSGANVLTFGAGSRLTVL.

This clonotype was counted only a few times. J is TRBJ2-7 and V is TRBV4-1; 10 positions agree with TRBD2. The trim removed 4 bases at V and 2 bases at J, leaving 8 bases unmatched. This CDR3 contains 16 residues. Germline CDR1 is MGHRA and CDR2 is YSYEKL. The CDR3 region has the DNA TGCGCCAGCAGCCTAGGGCTAGCGGGAGTCGCCTACGAGCAGTACTTC. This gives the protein CASSLGLAGVAYEQYF.

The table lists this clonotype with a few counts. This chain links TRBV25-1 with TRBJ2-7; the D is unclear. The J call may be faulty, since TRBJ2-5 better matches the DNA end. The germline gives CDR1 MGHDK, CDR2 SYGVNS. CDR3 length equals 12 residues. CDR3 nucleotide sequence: TGTGCCAGCAGTACATCCAGCGAGACCCAGTACTTC. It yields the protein CASSTSSETQYF.

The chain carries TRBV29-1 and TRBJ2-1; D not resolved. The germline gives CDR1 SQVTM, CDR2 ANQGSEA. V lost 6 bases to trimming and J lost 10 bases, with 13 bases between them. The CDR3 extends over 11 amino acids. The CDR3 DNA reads TGCAGCGTGGCGCCTGTGGAGGAGCAGTTCTTC. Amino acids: CSVAPVEEQFF.

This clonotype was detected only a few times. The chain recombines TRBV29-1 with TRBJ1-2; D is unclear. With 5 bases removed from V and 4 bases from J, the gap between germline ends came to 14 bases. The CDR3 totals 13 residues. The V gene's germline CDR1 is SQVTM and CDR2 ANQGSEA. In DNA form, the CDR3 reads TGCAGCGTTACTAACGTAATCTCCTATGGCTACACCTTC. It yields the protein CSVTNVISYGYTF.